The 30 T cell receptor beta chains reported below all come from one sample, sequenced in a study of control samples from healthy donors and cancer patients. TCRdb keeps only in-frame clones here, not all; method: immunoSEQ multiplex PCR. The data hold 150,000 to 200,000 clones, with around 93% observed a single time. Sequencing was done on a sample of blood. The receptors were gathered from a young man in good health.

This clone was seen once. The rearrangement links TRBV29-1 to TRBJ2-7; D perhaps matches TRBD1 (5 bases). V lost 8 bases, J lost 1 base, and 15 bases lay in between. The CDR3 has 13 residues. From germline, CDR1 is SQVTM and CDR2 ANQGSEA. The CDR3 nucleotides read TGCAGCACTAACGGCAGGGATTCCTACGAGCAGTACTTC. It codes for CSTNGRDSYEQYF.

This clone appeared a single time. V is TRBV28 and J is TRBJ2-5; 8 nucleotides match TRBD1. Trimming cost V 4 bases and J 3 bases; bases outside gene matches: 7. The CDR3 has 15 residues. Germline V gives CDR1 MDHEN, CDR2 SYDVKM. In nucleotides, the CDR3 is TGTGCCAGCAGTTCTCGGACAGGGCTGAAAGAGACCCAGTACTTC. It is translated as CASSSRTGLKETQYF.

The chain couples TRBV2 to TRBJ2-3; perhaps D is TRBD1 or TRBD2 (5 bases each). Trimming took 1 base from V and 2 from J, leaving 7 bases between them. The CDR3 contains 14 residues. Germline assignment: CDR1 SNHLY and CDR2 FYNNEI. Here the CDR3 reads CASSEEGPTDTQYF. The CDR3 bases are TGTGCCAGCAGTGAAGAGGGACCCACAGATACGCAGTATTTT.

The rearrangement uses TRBV6-1 and TRBJ2-5; 9 bases are shared with TRBD1. J lost 4 bases, V lost 1 base, and 7 bases had no gene match. CDR3 length: 16 residues. The germline gives CDR1 MNHNS, CDR2 SASEGT. The CDR3, as DNA: TGTGCCAGCAGTGAAGGAACCCAACAGGGGGCAGAGACCCAGTACTTC. This codes for CASSEGTQQGAETQYF.

This chain uses TRBV25-1 with TRBJ2-3, with TRBD2 matching 14 bases. CDR3 length equals 15 residues. The germline V gene has CDR1 MGHDK and CDR2 SYGVNS. V trimming: 7 bases; J trimming: 4 bases; junction bases outside the gene matches: 4. This CDR3 reads CASIGTSGGADTQYF. CDR3 sequence (DNA): TGTGCCAGCATCGGGACTAGCGGGGGTGCAGATACGCAGTATTTT. Full variable domain (outside the CDR3, taken from reference TRBV25-1 and TRBJ2-3): EADIYQTPRYLVIGTGKKITLECSQTMGHDKMYWYQQDPGMELHLIHYSYGVNSTEKGDLSSESTVSRIRTEHFPLTLESARPSHTSQYLCASIGTSGGADTQYFGPGTRLTVL.

This clone has only one observation. The chain employs TRBV6-1 and TRBJ2-3, with 8 bases matching TRBD1. After removal of 2 bases from V and 2 bases from J, the junction contained 12 bases not matched to a gene. Germline CDR1 MNHNS, CDR2 SASEGT. The CDR3 has 18 residues. In DNA, the CDR3 is TGTGCCAGCAGTGAATTCGGTTCAGGGGGCCCGTCCACAGATACGCAGTATTTT. The encoded protein is CASSEFGSGGPSTDTQYF.

The V and J genes are TRBV2 and TRBJ1-2; D is perhaps TRBD1 (5 bases). V lost 3 bases and J 0 bases, leaving 11 bases between the germline ends. This CDR3 contains 15 residues. Germline V gene data show CDR1 as SNHLY and CDR2 as FYNNEI. CDR3 in DNA: TGTGCCAGCAGTGATCGCAGGGTAGCTAACTATGGCTACACCTTC. As protein: CASSDRRVANYGYTF.

The chain uses TRBV12-3 or TRBV12-4 and TRBJ1-6; 7 bases are shared with TRBD1. Unmatched junction bases numbered 4, after V lost 6 bases and J lost 8 bases. The CDR3 runs 13 residues. CDR3 sequence reads: CASRGTAHSPLHF. The CDR3 region has the DNA TGTGCCAGCAGGGGGACAGCCCATTCACCCCTCCACTTT.

In this sample, this clone turned up once. This chain uses TRBV7-3 with TRBJ2-3; D uncertain. The CDR3 is 13 amino acids. The V gene's germline CDR1 is SGHTA and CDR2 FQGTGA. With 5 bases removed from V and 1 base from J, the gap between germline ends came to 7 bases. CDR3 loop: CASSPSGTDTQYF. CDR3 sequence (DNA): TGTGCCAGCAGCCCCTCCGGCACAGATACGCAGTATTTT. Together with reference TRBV7-3 and TRBJ2-3, the CDR3 gives the full variable domain: GAGVSQTPSNKVTEKGKYVELRCDPISGHTALYWYRQSLGQGPEFLIYFQGTGAADDSGLPNDRFFAVRPEGSVSTLKIQRTERGDSAVYLCASSPSGTDTQYFGPGTRLTVL.

CDR3 in amino acids: CASSESMVGQETQYF. The CDR3 nucleotides read TGTGCCAGCAGTGAATCGATGGTCGGCCAAGAGACCCAGTACTTC. The rearrangement joins TRBV6-1 to TRBJ2-5, with D uncertain. Germline assignment: CDR1 MNHNS and CDR2 SASEGT. The V end lost 2 bases, the J end lost 1 base, and 11 bases lay between the germline ends. This CDR3 comprises 15 residues.

The genes are TRBV20-1 and TRBJ2-7, with D uncertain. The V end lost 3 bases, the J end lost 7 bases, and 10 bases lay between the germline ends. This CDR3 spans 11 amino acids. The germline V gene has CDR1 DFQATT and CDR2 SNEGSKA (reference sequence). The CDR3 nucleotides are TGCAGTGCTAGTTGGGTGGGAGAGCAGTACTTC. Translated: CSASWVGEQYF.

The chain carries TRBV12-3 or TRBV12-4 and TRBJ2-1, with TRBD2 as a possible D gene (5 bases). The V end lost 2 bases, the J end lost 7 bases, and 9 bases lay between the germline ends. This CDR3 is built from 13 residues. The chain's CDR3 is CASSLIAGNEQFF. CDR3 nucleotide sequence: TGTGCCAGCAGTTTAATTGCGGGTAATGAGCAGTTCTTC.

Turning to this clone: One junction end does not reproduce the germline sequence, and a read error may be involved. V gene TRBV13 combines with J gene TRBJ1-3; D remains unclear. Germline lookup yields CDR1 PRHDT and CDR2 FYEKMQ (reference sequence). The CDR3 is 15 amino acids. CDR3 region: CASSVGPPSGNTIYF. The CDR3 nucleotides are TGTGCCAGCAGCGTAGGGCCTCCCTCTGGAAACACCATATATTTT. Full variable domain (outside the CDR3, taken from reference TRBV13 and TRBJ1-3): AAGVIQSPRHLIKEKRETATLKCYPIPRHDTVYWYQQGPGQDPQFLISFYEKMQSDKGSIPDRFSAQQFSDYHSELNMSSLELGDSALYFCASSVGPPSGNTIYFGEGSWLTVV.

This clone has only one observation. The chain joins TRBV18 to TRBJ2-7; maybe TRBD2 (6 bases). The germline CDR1 and CDR2 sequences are KGHSH and LQKENI. The germline V and J ends were trimmed by 10 bases and 6 bases, with 22 bases remaining between them. The CDR3 contains 14 residues. The CDR3 reads CATSTGRGMSEQYF. CDR3 DNA: TGTGCCACCTCCACGGGACGGGGGATGAGCGAGCAGTACTTC.

The rearrangement links TRBV6-4 to TRBJ1-2; a possible D gene is TRBD1 (5 bases). CDR3 length: 15 amino acids. V was cut by 4 bases and J by 5 bases, with 17 bases left in between. Germline V gives CDR1 MRHNA, CDR2 SNTAGT. The CDR3 nucleotides are TGTGCCAGCAGTGCCTATCCAGGGAAGGAGTATGGCTACACCTTC. Protein sequence: CASSAYPGKEYGYTF.

This sequence joins TRBV27 and TRBJ2-7; D may correspond to TRBD1 or TRBD2 (5 bases each). Germline V gene lookup returns CDR1 MNHEY and CDR2 SMNVEV (reference sequence). This CDR3 region has 12 residues. V lost 4 bases, J lost 7 bases, and 11 bases lay in between. The DNA of the CDR3 is TGTGCCAGCAGTTCGGGACGAGGGGAGCAGTACTTC. This encodes CASSSGRGEQYF.

This rearrangement joins TRBV5-1 to TRBJ1-2; TRBD1 aligns across 10 bases. Per the germline V gene, CDR1 is SGHRS and CDR2 is YFSETQ. This CDR3 has 14 residues. The V segment lost 4 bases and the J segment 8 bases; nucleotides outside the gene matches: 8. The CDR3 nucleotides are TGCGCCAGCAGCCCCCGGACAGGGGGTATGGGCTACACCTTC. It encodes CASSPRTGGMGYTF.

The rearrangement uses TRBV7-9 and TRBJ2-1, with D perhaps given as TRBD1 or TRBD2 (7 bases each). In germline, CDR1 is SEHNR, CDR2 FQNEAQ (reference sequence). Trimming left V 4 bases short and J 9 bases short, with 16 bases between. The CDR3 consists of 14 residues. CDR3 residues: CASSWEGRGIEQFF. In DNA form, the CDR3 reads TGTGCCAGCAGCTGGGAGGGCAGGGGGATTGAGCAGTTCTTC.

The chain couples TRBV6-2 or TRBV6-3 to TRBJ1-2; D is unresolved. CDR3 length equals 13 residues. Germline loops: CDR1 MNHEY, CDR2 SVGEGT. Trimming cost V 0 bases and J 12 bases, with 14 bases left between them. CDR3 protein: CASSYSSVLGHTF. CDR3 DNA: TGTGCCAGCAGTTACTCATCGGTACTGGGCCACACCTTC.

The rearrangement joins TRBV2 to TRBJ2-5, with D possibly matching TRBD2 (7 bases). CDR1 is SNHLY, CDR2 FYNNEI, per germline. The CDR3 runs to 15 residues. V lost 6 bases, J lost 5 bases, and 19 bases lay in between. Here the CDR3 reads CASSPPGGRGETQYF. The CDR3 region has the DNA TGTGCCAGCAGCCCTCCCGGGGGGAGGGGGGAGACCCAGTACTTC.

The chain links TRBV27 to TRBJ2-7; unclear D gene. This CDR3 region has 14 residues. V was pared by 6 bases and J by 0 bases, with 12 bases between. Germline loops: CDR1 MNHEY, CDR2 SMNVEV (reference sequence). The CDR3 DNA reads as TGTGCCAGCAGCCAAGACGCATTCTCCTACGAGCAGTACTTC. This sequence encodes CASSQDAFSYEQYF.

J is TRBJ1-5 and V is TRBV7-2, with D perhaps matching TRBD1 (5 bases). The CDR3 has 15 residues. Germline V gene data show CDR1 as SGHTA and CDR2 as FQGNSA. The ends were cut back, 3 bases at V and 6 bases at J, with 15 bases in the middle. In nucleotides, the CDR3 is TGTGCCAGCAGCTTCGCGGGGCTTAGGAGTCAGCCCCAGCATTTT. The encoded protein is CASSFAGLRSQPQHF.

This sequence joins TRBV4-1 and TRBJ1-5, with D possibly TRBD1 on 6 matching bases. V was cut by 2 bases and J by 5 bases, with 7 bases left in between. CDR3 length: 13 residues. Germline V CDR1 and CDR2: MGHRA, YSYEKL. DNA of the CDR3: TGCGCCAGCAGCCAATACAGGGATCAGCCCCAGCATTTT. It yields the protein CASSQYRDQPQHF.

The V gene is TRBV18, the J gene TRBJ2-1; 9 bases fit TRBD2. V lost 7 bases to trimming and J lost 0 bases; unmatched junction nucleotides: 4. The CDR3 length is 15 residues. CDR1 is KGHSH, CDR2 LQKENI, per germline. This CDR3 is CASFPGLASYNEQFF. In DNA, the CDR3 is TGTGCCAGCTTCCCGGGACTAGCCTCCTACAATGAGCAGTTCTTC.

The chain carries TRBV5-1 and TRBJ1-6; TRBD1 agrees at 9 bases. Germline loops: CDR1 SGHRS, CDR2 YFSETQ. The CDR3 has 17 residues. With V trimmed by 0 bases and J by 10 bases, 11 bases remained unmatched. CDR3 nucleotide sequence: TGCGCCAGCAGCTTGGCCGTTTCAGACAGGGGGGTATCACCCCTCCACTTT. Protein sequence: CASSLAVSDRGVSPLHF.

The chain employs TRBV20-1 and TRBJ2-7; perhaps TRBD2 as D (5 bases). This CDR3 comprises 14 residues. CDR1 is DFQATT, CDR2 SNEGSKA, per germline (reference sequence). V lost 3 bases to trimming and J lost 3 bases, with 15 bases between them. The CDR3 nucleotides are TGCAGTGCTAGTCAACTAGATATCGGCTACGAGCAGTACTTC. Translation gives CSASQLDIGYEQYF.

This clone has a handful of counts. V gene TRBV4-2 combines with J gene TRBJ1-5; D not certain. CDR1 LGHNA and CDR2 YNFKEQ come from the germline V gene. V was pared by 0 bases and J by 4 bases, with 10 bases between. The CDR3 is 15 residues long. The CDR3 reads CASSQDGRRNQPQHF. The CDR3 DNA follows: TGTGCCAGCAGCCAAGACGGGCGGCGGAATCAGCCCCAGCATTTT.

The chain is built from TRBV18 and TRBJ1-5, with D perhaps matching TRBD1 (5 bases). Germline V gene sequence: CDR1 KGHSH, CDR2 LQKENI. Trimming stripped 3 bases from V and 4 bases from J, with 13 bases between. CDR3 length: 15 amino acids. The DNA for the CDR3 is TGTGCCAGCTCACCGACCGGGACCGGTAATCAGCCCCAGCATTTT. It yields the protein CASSPTGTGNQPQHF.

The rearrangement links TRBV30 to TRBJ1-2; D not certain. Germline loops: CDR1 GTSNPN, CDR2 SVGIG (reference sequence). V lost 0 bases to trimming and J lost 8 bases, with 10 bases between them. CDR3 size: 12 residues. Here the CDR3 DNA reads TGTGCCTGGAGTGTAGTCCTGAGGGGCTACACCTTC. It encodes CAWSVVLRGYTF.

The chain employs TRBV24-1 and TRBJ2-3; no reliable D call. The germline V gene has CDR1 KGHDR and CDR2 SFDVKD. Trimming pared 5 bases from V and 6 bases from J, leaving 11 bases between. This CDR3 comprises 13 residues. CDR3 nucleotides: TGTGCCACCAGTGCCGATGTGGTTGATACGCAGTATTTT. It is translated as CATSADVVDTQYF.